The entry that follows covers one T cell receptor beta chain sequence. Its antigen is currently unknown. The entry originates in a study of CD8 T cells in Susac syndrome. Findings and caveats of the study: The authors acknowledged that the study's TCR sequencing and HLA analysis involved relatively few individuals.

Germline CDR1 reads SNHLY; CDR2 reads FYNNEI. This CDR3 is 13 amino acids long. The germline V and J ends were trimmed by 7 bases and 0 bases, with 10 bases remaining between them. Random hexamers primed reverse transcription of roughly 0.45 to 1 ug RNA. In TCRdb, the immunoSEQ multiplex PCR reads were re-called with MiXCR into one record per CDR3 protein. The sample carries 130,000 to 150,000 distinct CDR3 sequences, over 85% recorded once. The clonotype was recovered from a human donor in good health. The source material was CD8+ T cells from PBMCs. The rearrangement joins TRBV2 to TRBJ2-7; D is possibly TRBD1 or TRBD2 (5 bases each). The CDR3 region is CASMGVSSYEQYF. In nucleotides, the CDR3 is TGTGCCAGCATGGGGGTCTCCTCCTACGAGCAGTACTTC.